This record looks at one T cell receptor beta chain sequence and its context. The clone's antigen remains unknown. One base away there is no much larger clone; base qualities are not given. This entry comes from a study of T cells in Graves' hyperthyroidism and ophthalmopathy (dated by TCRdb to between 2019 and 2020). With respect to the entire study: Peripheral blood samples were taken at initial diagnosis, before any treatment was given. After sampling, hyperthyroidism patients received methimazole starting at 30 mg daily, and ophthalmopathy patients received high-dose intravenous methylprednisolone. For training and testing, the approximately 97 patients in the discovery cohort were randomly divided in a 7:3 ratio. To identify TCR V-J signatures that set the groups apart, the researchers used a discovery cohort of about a hundred patients, made up of 40 to 45 with Graves' ophthalmopathy and some 55 with stable Graves' hyperthyroidism. The study also compared thyroid tissue and blood T-cell repertoires from roughly six Graves' hyperthyroidism patients. An independent validation cohort of some 18 hyperthyroidism patients and approximately 17 patients who later progressed to ophthalmopathy tested prospective prediction of ophthalmopathy. TCR Vbeta CDR3 sequencing of roughly 140 peripheral blood samples (fewer than 45 ophthalmopathy, approximately 80 hyperthyroidism and roughly 17 progressor patients) is reported in the paper.

TCR beta CDR3 regions were amplified from RNA transcripts. A first-round RT-PCR of the TCR CDR3 used the HTBI primer set with the Qiagen OneStep RT-PCR kit. Libraries were constructed in a second round of multiplex PCR, after which size selection and purification were performed. Paired-end sequencing of the libraries was performed with 100 bp reads on an Illumina HiSeq2000. The paper's processing steps were these. SOAPnuke was used to process the raw data, throwing out any read that contained adapters or uncalled bases, had a mean Phred below 15, or lacked an exact constant-primer or identifier match. High-quality paired reads were merged with COPE v1.2.5, and unique nucleotide sequences were defined as clonotypes. MiTCR v1.1 was used to align clonotypes to the IMGT TRBV, TRBD and TRBJ reference segments. Only V-J combinations with frequency above 0.0001, covering 99% to 99.2% of repertoires, were analysed. A TCS score was defined as the ratio of F50 (clonal expansion) to E x V (chaos), with BLOSUM62-based TCRdist applied between CDR3 peptides within each V-J. Welch's t-statistics and random forest reduced 514 V-J features to 10 to 15, which were used in a naive Bayes classifier (R e1071). The Morisita-Horn index was used to measure how similar the thyroid and blood repertoires were. TCRdb cleaned the public reads at Q25 with fastp, built clones with MiXCR and kept in-frame beta chains. One record per CDR3 amino acid sequence lists the most common genes and DNA. Here the V and J calls rest on TCRdb's processing, not on the authors' analysis. The sample table records 600,000 to 800,000 distinct CDR3 sequences; roughly a third of these occur just once. The leading ten clones occupy around 30% of the sample.

Paper-wide results and their limitations: In validation, progression to ophthalmopathy was predicted by the model with 70.59% sensitivity and under 85% specificity, a median of roughly 6 months before onset. No statistical method was used to set the sample size in advance, and investigators knew the group allocation. A 13 V-J signature model separated ophthalmopathy from stable hyperthyroidism, with roughly 88% sensitivity and roughly 81% specificity in cross-validation and 80%/75% in testing. Most expanded thyroid clonotypes (frequency above 0.001) were also detected in blood, suggesting blood repertoires may reflect thyroid immune responses.

Spanning cysteine to phenylalanine, the CDR3 consists of 15 amino acids. The only DNA kept is the CDR3, 45 bases in frame from the first base. CDR1 and CDR2 are read off the germline V gene (reference sequence) as SEHNR and FQNEAQ. Stable Graves' hyperthyroidism was defined as no progression to ophthalmopathy during 18 months of follow-up. Hyperthyroidism patients were newly diagnosed, had a disease duration of under 2 months, and were aged 18 to 65 years. Patients with uncontrolled infections, other autoimmune diseases, pregnancy or lactation were excluded. Clinical symptoms, serum thyroxine and TRAb, thyroid ultrasound, and orbital computed tomography formed the basis for the diagnoses. PBMCs were separated from roughly 10 ml of fresh peripheral blood using Ficoll-Paque density gradient centrifugation. Total RNA was extracted with Trizol reagent, and quality was checked on an Agilent 2100 Bioanalyzer.

The TCR originated in a woman in her 40s with Graves' hyperthyroidism. Sequencing was performed on blood. The V gene is TRBV7-9 and the J gene is TRBJ2-7; 9 bases in the junction line up with TRBD1. The better agreement between TRBJ2-1 and the DNA end casts doubt on the J call. CDR3 region: CASSYGTGSYNEQFF. The sequenced DNA is TGTGCCAGCAGCTACGGGACAGGGTCCTACAATGAGCAGTTCTTC.